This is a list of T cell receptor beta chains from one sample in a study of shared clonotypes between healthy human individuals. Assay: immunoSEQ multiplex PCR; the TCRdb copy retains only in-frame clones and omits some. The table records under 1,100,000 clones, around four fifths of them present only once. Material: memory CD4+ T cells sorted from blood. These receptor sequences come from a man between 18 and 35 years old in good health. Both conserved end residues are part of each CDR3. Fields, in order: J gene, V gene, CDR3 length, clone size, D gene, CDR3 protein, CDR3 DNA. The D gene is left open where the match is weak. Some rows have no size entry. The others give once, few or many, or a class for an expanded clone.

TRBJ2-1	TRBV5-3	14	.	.	CARSLARRRSSQFF	TGTGCCAGAAGCTTGGCCAGGAGGCGAAGTAGCCAGTTCTTC
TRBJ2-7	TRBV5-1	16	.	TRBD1	CASSNNRGPGSYEQYF	TGCGCCAGCAGCAACAACAGGGGGCCAGGCTCCTACGAGCAGTACTTC
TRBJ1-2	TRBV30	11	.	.	CAWRMLSGYTF	TGTGCCTGGAGGATGCTGAGTGGCTACACCTTC
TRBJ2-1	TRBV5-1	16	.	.	CASSLAGLRSYNEQFF	TGCGCCAGCAGCTTGGCCGGGCTTAGATCCTACAATGAGCAGTTCTTC
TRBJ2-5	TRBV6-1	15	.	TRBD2	CASSVQGTSGTTQYF	TGTGCCAGCAGTGTCCAGGGGACTAGCGGTACAACCCAGTACTTC
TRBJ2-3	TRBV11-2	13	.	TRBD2	CASSLKAGAPPYF	TGTGCCAGCAGCTTAAAAGCGGGGGCCCCACCCTATTTT
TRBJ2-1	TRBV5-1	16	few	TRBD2	CASSLAGLAGGNEQFF	TGCGCCAGCAGCTTGGCGGGACTAGCGGGGGGCAATGAGCAGTTCTTC
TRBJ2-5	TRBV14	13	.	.	CASSQAGYGTQYF	TGTGCCAGCAGCCAAGCAGGGTACGGGACCCAGTACTTC
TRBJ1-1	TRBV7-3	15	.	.	CASSSGTAVNTEAFF	TGTGCCAGCAGCTCCGGGACGGCCGTGAACACTGAAGCTTTCTTT
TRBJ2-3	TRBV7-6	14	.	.	CASSSPSGTDTQYF	TGTGCCAGCAGCTCCCCTAGCGGCACAGATACGCAGTATTTT
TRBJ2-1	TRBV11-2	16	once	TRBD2	CASSFERDPSYNEQFF	TGTGCCAGCAGCTTTGAGCGGGATCCCTCCTACAATGAGCAGTTCTTC
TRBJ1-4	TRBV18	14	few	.	CASSPQGLSEKLFF	TGTGCCAGCTCACCGCAGGGTCTCAGCGAAAAACTGTTTTTT
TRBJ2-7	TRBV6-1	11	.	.	CASCEPYEQYF	TGTGCCAGCTGCGAGCCCTACGAGCAGTACTTC
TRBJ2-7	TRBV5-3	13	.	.	CARSFCSRPEQYF	TGTGCCAGAAGCTTTTGTTCGCGACCCGAGCAGTACTTC
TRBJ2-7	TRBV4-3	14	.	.	CASSQDSGAGEQYF	TGCGCCAGCAGCCAAGATAGTGGAGCAGGGGAGCAGTACTTC
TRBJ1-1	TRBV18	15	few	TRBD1	CASSRQGAGSTEAFF	TGTGCCAGCTCACGCCAGGGGGCGGGAAGCACTGAAGCTTTCTTT
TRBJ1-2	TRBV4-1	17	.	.	CASSPDPPWGASYGYTF	TGCGCCAGCAGCCCCGATCCCCCTTGGGGGGCGAGCTATGGCTACACCTTC
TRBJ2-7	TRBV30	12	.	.	CAWSVVGFEQYF	TGTGCCTGGAGTGTCGTGGGGTTCGAGCAGTACTTC
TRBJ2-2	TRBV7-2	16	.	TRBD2	CASSASGGRRTGELFF	TGTGCCAGCAGCGCGAGCGGGGGCCGGAGAACCGGGGAGCTGTTTTTT
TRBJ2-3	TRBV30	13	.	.	CASRQTNTDTQYF	TGTGCCTCCCGACAGACAAACACAGATACGCAGTATTTT
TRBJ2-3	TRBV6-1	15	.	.	CASSELQGSTDTQYF	TGTGCCAGCAGTGAACTCCAGGGGAGCACAGATACGCAGTATTTT
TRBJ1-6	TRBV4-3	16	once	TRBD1	CASSQDLGTDNSPLHF	TGCGCCAGCAGCCAAGATCTAGGGACAGACAATTCACCCCTCCACTTT
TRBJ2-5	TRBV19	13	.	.	CASSMSVAETQYF	TGTGCCAGTAGTATGAGCGTCGCAGAGACCCAGTACTTC
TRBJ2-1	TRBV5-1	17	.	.	CASSLGGQRSSYNEQFF	TGCGCCAGCAGCTTGGGGGGCCAGCGGAGCTCCTACAATGAGCAGTTCTTC
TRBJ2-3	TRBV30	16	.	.	CAWSVSASLRTDTQYF	TGTGCCTGGAGTGTTTCCGCTAGCCTACGAACAGATACGCAGTATTTT
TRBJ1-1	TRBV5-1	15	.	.	CASSSRTSLNTEAFF	TGCGCCAGCAGCTCGAGGACAAGTCTAAACACTGAAGCTTTCTTT
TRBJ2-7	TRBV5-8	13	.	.	CASSLVDRGEQYF	TGTGCCAGCAGCTTGGTAGACCGGGGCGAGCAGTACTTC
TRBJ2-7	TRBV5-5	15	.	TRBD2	CASSSKGTSGYEQYF	TGTGCCAGCAGCTCGAAAGGGACTAGCGGCTACGAGCAGTACTTC
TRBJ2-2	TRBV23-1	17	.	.	CASSLTGPVWGTGELFF	TGCGCCAGCAGTCTTACTGGTCCTGTTTGGGGCACCGGGGAGCTGTTTTTT
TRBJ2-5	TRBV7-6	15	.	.	CASSITFSRQETQYF	TGTGCCAGCAGCATCACCTTTAGCCGACAAGAGACCCAGTACTTC
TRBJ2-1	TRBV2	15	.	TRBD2	CASRETSGGGNEQFF	TGTGCCAGCAGGGAGACTAGCGGTGGGGGGAATGAGCAGTTCTTC
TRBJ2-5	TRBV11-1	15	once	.	CASSSGGARGETQYF	TGTGCCAGCAGCTCTGGGGGGGCGCGGGGAGAGACCCAGTACTTC
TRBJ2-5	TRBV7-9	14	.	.	CASSHGQPAETQYF	TGTGCCAGCAGCCATGGACAGCCCGCGGAGACCCAGTACTTC
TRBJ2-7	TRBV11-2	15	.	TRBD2	CASRSLAGGPGEQYF	TGTGCCAGCAGATCACTAGCGGGGGGCCCGGGGGAGCAGTACTTC
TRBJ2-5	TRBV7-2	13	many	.	CASSFRVQETQYF	TGTGCCAGCAGCTTTAGGGTTCAAGAGACCCAGTACTTC
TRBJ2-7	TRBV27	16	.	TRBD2	CASSLSASGTPYEQYF	TGTGCCAGCAGTTTATCGGCTAGCGGGACCCCCTACGAGCAGTACTTC
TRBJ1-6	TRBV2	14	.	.	CASRAEPLNSPLHF	TGTGCCAGCAGGGCTGAACCGTTGAATTCACCCCTCCACTTT
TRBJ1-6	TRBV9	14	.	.	CASSVGGDFSPLHF	TGTGCCAGCAGCGTAGGTGGGGATTTTTCACCCCTCCACTTT
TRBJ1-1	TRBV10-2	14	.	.	CASSENQGSTEAFF	TGCGCCAGCAGTGAGAACCAGGGGAGCACTGAAGCTTTCTTT
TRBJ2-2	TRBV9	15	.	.	CASSGGALNTGELFF	TGTGCCAGCAGCGGGGGGGCGTTGAACACCGGGGAGCTGTTTTTT
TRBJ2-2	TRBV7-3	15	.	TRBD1	CASSLTQGASGELFF	TGTGCCAGCAGCCTAACCCAGGGGGCGTCCGGGGAGCTGTTTTTT
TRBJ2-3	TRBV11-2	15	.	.	CASSLGDISTDTQYF	TGTGCCAGCAGCTTAGGGGACATTAGCACAGATACGCAGTATTTT